The 30 T cell receptor beta chains below were found in one sample sequenced in a study of blood T cell repertoires in COVID-19. Profiling relied on immunoSEQ multiplex PCR, and the TCRdb table lists in-frame clones only, not all of them. The table shows 200,000 to 250,000 clones, with 84% occurring only once. The sample taken for sequencing was PBMCs or T cells enriched from blood (not recorded which). Receptors were obtained from a woman between 35 and 50 years old who had recovered from COVID-19.

This clone was observed a few times. This chain uses TRBV3-1 (or the pseudogene TRBV3-2) with TRBJ2-7; weak D call: TRBD1 (6 bases). V was clipped by 2 bases and J by 6 bases, with 14 bases between them. The CDR3 sequence is 14 residues long. Germline values: CDR1 LGHDT, CDR2 YNNKEL (reference sequence). Here the CDR3 reads CASSQLLGAREQYF. The CDR3 DNA follows: TGTGCCAGCAGCCAACTATTGGGGGCTCGCGAGCAGTACTTC.

This clone was recorded a few times. The chain employs TRBV7-9 and TRBJ2-4; TRBD2 might be the D (6 bases). V gave up 1 base and J gave up 0 bases, with 16 bases separating them. In germline, CDR1 is SEHNR, CDR2 FQNEAQ (reference sequence). This CDR3 spans 18 amino acids. The DNA for the CDR3 is TGTGCCAGCAGCTTAGATCGGGGCGGAGGGGTAGCCAAAAACATTCAGTACTTC. This translates into CASSLDRGGGVAKNIQYF.

CDR3 nucleotides: TGCGCCAGCACCCCGCGGTCTTATGGGGATACGCAGTATTTT. Its translation is CASTPRSYGDTQYF. The rearrangement joins TRBV5-1 to TRBJ2-3; no reliable D call. Germline V CDR1 and CDR2: SGHRS, YFSETQ. The V end lost 6 bases, the J end lost 6 bases, and 17 bases lay between the germline ends. The CDR3 totals 14 residues.

The chain uses TRBV3-1 (or the pseudogene TRBV3-2) and TRBJ2-1; D perhaps matches TRBD2 (6 bases). Germline loops: CDR1 LGHDT, CDR2 YNNKEL (reference sequence). The length of the CDR3 is 16 residues. Trimming pared 5 bases from V and 2 bases from J, leaving 16 bases between. For the CDR3, the DNA is TGTGCCAGCAGCAATCTTTGGGGCGGGACCTACAATGAGCAGTTCTTC. It codes for CASSNLWGGTYNEQFF.

V usage is TRBV10-3 and J usage is TRBJ1-1, with TRBD1 matching over 10 bases. The CDR3 extends over 18 amino acids. V gave up 3 bases and J gave up 4 bases; unmatched junction bases: 14. Germline V gene data show CDR1 as ENHRY and CDR2 as SYGVKD. CDR3 in amino acids: CAISDRKIGTGVPTEAFF. CDR3 sequence (DNA): TGTGCCATCAGTGACCGAAAAATCGGGACAGGGGTACCCACTGAAGCTTTCTTT.

This rearrangement joins TRBV3-1 (or the pseudogene TRBV3-2) to TRBJ1-1; D gene ambiguous. This CDR3 comprises 14 residues. V shed 1 base and J shed 0 bases, with 6 bases lying between them. Germline lookup yields CDR1 LGHDT and CDR2 YNNKEL (reference sequence). The CDR3 DNA is TGTGCCAGCAGCCAAGCCGGTTTGAACACTGAAGCTTTCTTT. Translating it yields CASSQAGLNTEAFF.

The rearrangement links TRBV27 to TRBJ2-7; 12 nucleotides align to TRBD2. Germline CDR1 is MNHEY and CDR2 is SMNVEV (reference sequence). The CDR3 runs 18 residues. Losses at the gene ends were 8 bases for V and 7 bases for J; bases not matched to a gene: 21. This CDR3 reads CASGSDRARLAGVGEQYF. The CDR3, as DNA: TGTGCCAGCGGTTCTGACAGGGCCAGACTAGCGGGAGTCGGGGAGCAGTACTTC.

The J gene is TRBJ1-6, the V gene TRBV7-9; D is unclear. Germline assignment: CDR1 SEHNR and CDR2 FQNEAQ (reference sequence). The CDR3 totals 15 residues. Trimming took 1 base from V and 9 from J, leaving 13 bases between them. In DNA form, the CDR3 reads TGTGCCAGCAGCTTAGGGGCAGAGAATGTTTCACCCCTCCACTTT. Its protein product is CASSLGAENVSPLHF.

The chain employs TRBV6-5 and TRBJ1-1; the match to TRBD1 covers 7 bases. The V gene's germline CDR1 is MNHEY and CDR2 SVGAGI. The V segment lost 4 bases and the J segment 5 bases; nucleotides outside the gene matches: 10. This CDR3 contains 15 residues. This CDR3 reads CASSSATGARTEAFF. In DNA, the CDR3 is TGTGCCAGCAGTTCAGCTACAGGGGCGAGGACTGAAGCTTTCTTT.

This clone was detected once. The chain joins TRBV21-1 to TRBJ2-2; the table names TRBD1, a call not compared with the DNA. TRBV21-1 is noted as a pseudogene. The CDR3 length is 16 residues. This CDR3 reads CASSNGTPSGTGELFF. In DNA form, the CDR3 reads TGTGCCAGCAGCAACGGGACACCCTCAGGCACCGGGGAGCTGTTTTTT.

The chain carries TRBV6-2 or TRBV6-3 and TRBJ2-4; 7 nucleotides match TRBD1. This CDR3 comprises 16 residues. CDR1 is MNHEY and CDR2 is SVGEGT in the germline V gene. V lost 5 bases and J lost 3; bases outside the gene matches: 10. CDR3 sequence: CASSALTGSDKNIQYF. In nucleotides, the CDR3 is TGTGCCAGCAGTGCTTTGACAGGGTCTGACAAAAACATTCAGTACTTC.

The rearrangement joins TRBV28 to TRBJ1-5; D uncertain. V shed 3 bases and J shed 6 bases, with 9 bases lying between them. Per the germline V gene, CDR1 is MDHEN and CDR2 is SYDVKM. The CDR3 consists of 13 residues. The CDR3, as DNA: TGTGCCAGCAGTTTTCAGGTCGGTCAGCCCCAGCATTTT. Encoded protein: CASSFQVGQPQHF. The variable domain in full, with the rest retrieved from reference TRBV28 and TRBJ1-5, is DVKVTQSSRYLVKRTGEKVFLECVQDMDHENMFWYRQDPGLGLRLIYFSYDVKMKEKGDIPEGYSVSREKKERFSLILESASTNQTSMYLCASSFQVGQPQHFGDGTRLSIL.

The chain carries TRBV14 and TRBJ1-2; 7 nucleotides line up with TRBD1. Looked up from germline, CDR1 is SGHDN and CDR2 is FVKESK. This CDR3 comprises 16 residues. Losses at the gene ends were 3 bases for V and 5 bases for J; bases not matched to a gene: 12. The CDR3 sequence: CASSHMGTDGAYGYTF. In DNA form, the CDR3 reads TGTGCCAGCAGCCATATGGGGACAGATGGGGCTTATGGCTACACCTTC.

The chain couples TRBV28 to TRBJ2-7, with D maybe TRBD2 (6 bases). In germline, CDR1 is MDHEN, CDR2 SYDVKM. The germline V and J ends were trimmed by 7 bases and 6 bases, with 19 bases remaining between them. This CDR3 spans 14 amino acids. In DNA, the CDR3 is TGTGCCAGCACCCCCCTGCGGGACCAACCCGAGCAGTACTTC. Translated, it gives CASTPLRDQPEQYF.

This CDR3 is CAISVDTGVGGTEAFF. DNA for the CDR3: TGTGCCATCAGTGTGGATACAGGGGTGGGGGGTACTGAAGCTTTCTTT. This chain joins TRBV10-3 and TRBJ1-1; the match to TRBD1 covers 7 bases. CDR1 ENHRY and CDR2 SYGVKD come from the germline V gene. J was trimmed by 5 bases and V by 4 bases; bases with no gene match: 13. The CDR3 runs 16 residues.

In regard to this clone: Other nucleotide sequences in the sample specify the same CDR3. The chain has TRBV12-3 or TRBV12-4 and TRBJ2-1, with D hard to call. Trimming removed 6 bases at V and 3 bases at J, with 3 bases between. This CDR3 region has 11 residues. The chain's CDR3 is CASSLYNEQFF. CDR3 sequence (DNA): TGTGCCAGCAGCCTCTACAATGAGCAGTTCTTC.

The chain recombines TRBV28 with TRBJ1-6, with 11 bases matching TRBD1. Germline-derived CDR1 and CDR2 are MDHEN and SYDVKM. This CDR3 is built from 16 residues. V was pared by 6 bases and J by 8 bases, with 9 bases of the junction left unmatched. CDR3 sequence reads: CASRRQGQGDHSPLHF. The CDR3 DNA follows: TGTGCCAGCAGACGACAGGGACAGGGGGATCATTCACCCCTCCACTTT.

This sequence joins TRBV18 and TRBJ1-2; 9 nucleotides agree with TRBD1. V was clipped by 5 bases and J by 8 bases; unmatched bases: 9. CDR1 and CDR2 (germline): KGHSH, LQKENI. The CDR3 has 14 amino acids. CDR3 sequence reads: CASSERRTGEGYTF. The CDR3 DNA reads TGTGCCAGCTCAGAGAGACGGACAGGGGAAGGCTACACCTTC. Complete variable domain (other parts from reference TRBV18 and TRBJ1-2): NAGVMQNPRHLVRRRGQEARLRCSPMKGHSHVYWYRQLPEEGLKFMVYLQKENIIDESGMPKERFSAEFPKEGPSILRIQQVVRGDSAAYFCASSERRTGEGYTFGSGTRLTVV.

The chain combines TRBV30 with TRBJ2-3; TRBD2 might be the D (6 bases). The CDR3 sequence is 12 residues long. The ends were cut back, 8 bases at V and 9 bases at J, with 18 bases in the middle. Germline lookup yields CDR1 GTSNPN and CDR2 SVGIG (reference sequence). As DNA, the CDR3 is TGTGCCGCAAGTGTAAAAGGAGGGACGCAGTATTTT. Amino acid sequence: CAASVKGGTQYF.

Concerning this clone: At the DNA level, this CDR3 is encoded by other sequences in the same sample as well. The chain is built from TRBV19 and TRBJ2-1; unclear D gene. The CDR3 runs to 13 residues. Looked up from germline, CDR1 is LNHDA and CDR2 is SQIVND (reference sequence). V was trimmed by 4 bases and J by 5 bases, leaving 9 bases between them. The CDR3 bases are TGTGCCAGTAGTAGAAACCGGGACAATGAGCAGTTCTTC. This encodes CASSRNRDNEQFF.

This chain connects TRBV18 to TRBJ2-7; D uncertain. The CDR3 is 13 residues long. The V gene lost 2 bases and the J gene lost 3 bases, with 8 bases spanning the gap. Germline V gives CDR1 KGHSH, CDR2 LQKENI. CDR3 sequence: CASSPKADYEQYV. Written as DNA, the CDR3 is TGTGCCAGCTCACCAAAAGCCGACTACGAGCAGTACGTC.

The chain recombines TRBV6-5 with TRBJ1-5, with D tentatively TRBD1 (5 bases). The V end lost 11 bases, the J end lost 0 bases, and 14 bases lay between the germline ends. The CDR3 totals 14 residues. Germline assignment: CDR1 MNHEY and CDR2 SVGAGI. The CDR3 loop is CAGRTSHSNQPQHF. CDR3 in DNA: TGTGCCGGACGGACATCGCATAGCAATCAGCCCCAGCATTTT.

The V gene is TRBV5-4, the J gene TRBJ2-3, with TRBD2 identical over 8 bases. The ends lost 4 bases at V and 7 bases at J; junction bases unmatched: 14. Per the germline V gene, CDR1 is SGHNT and CDR2 is YYREEE (reference sequence). CDR3 length equals 16 residues. The CDR3 bases are TGTGCCAGCAGCACAAGTAGCGGGATAGGAGTAAATACGCAGTATTTT. Its translation: CASSTSSGIGVNTQYF.

The chain is built from TRBV3-1 (or the pseudogene TRBV3-2) and TRBJ2-5, with 12 bases aligning to TRBD2. The CDR3 contains 15 residues. Trimming cost V 4 bases and J 9 bases; bases outside gene matches: 9. The germline gives CDR1 LGHDT, CDR2 YNNKEL (reference sequence). DNA for the CDR3: TGTGCCAGCAGCCCCTTGAGGACTAGCGGGGCGGCCCAGTACTTC. Translation gives CASSPLRTSGAAQYF.

This clone was counted a single time. The V gene is TRBV7-2, the J gene TRBJ1-4; 10 positions agree with TRBD1. Trimming took 5 bases from V and 8 from J; bases not matched to a gene: 8. The germline V gene encodes CDR1 SGHTA and CDR2 FQGNSA. The CDR3 has 15 amino acids. CDR3 sequence reads: CASSKTGTGVEKLFF. CDR3 DNA: TGTGCCAGCAGCAAAACCGGGACAGGGGTAGAAAAACTGTTTTTT.

CDR3 sequence (DNA): TGTGCCAGCAGCTTTAGACAGGGCAGTGGCTACACCTTC. Encoded protein: CASSFRQGSGYTF. V is TRBV11-2 and J is TRBJ1-2, with 7 positions matching TRBD1. CDR1 and CDR2 (germline): SGHAT, FQNNGV. The ends lost 3 bases at V and 7 bases at J; junction bases unmatched: 5. This CDR3 comprises 13 residues. Full variable domain (missing parts from reference TRBV11-2 and TRBJ1-2): EAGVAQSPRYKIIEKRQSVAFWCNPISGHATLYWYQQILGQGPKLLIQFQNNGVVDDSQLPKDRFSAERLKGVDSTLKIQPAKLEDSAVYLCASSFRQGSGYTFGSGTRLTVV.

The V and J genes are TRBV27 and TRBJ1-5, with TRBD1 identical over 10 bases. Germline-derived CDR1 and CDR2 are MNHEY and SMNVEV (reference sequence). Trimming removed 4 bases from V and 6 bases from J; junction bases left unmatched: 3. The CDR3 extends over 14 amino acids. The CDR3 region is CASSSWTGGQPQHF. The CDR3 DNA reads TGTGCCAGCAGTTCATGGACAGGGGGTCAGCCCCAGCATTTT.

The chain joins TRBV12-3 or TRBV12-4 to TRBJ1-3; D is unresolved. CDR3 length equals 12 residues. Trimming removed 7 bases from V and 0 bases from J, with 4 bases in between. CDR3 region: CASTYSGNTIYF. For the CDR3, the DNA is TGTGCCAGCACCTACTCTGGAAACACCATATATTTT.

J is TRBJ1-6 and V is TRBV19, with 7 positions matching TRBD1. The length of the CDR3 is 13 residues. V lost 8 bases to trimming and J lost 6 bases; unmatched junction nucleotides: 4. Germline V gene data show CDR1 as LNHDA and CDR2 as SQIVND (reference sequence). CDR3 nucleotide sequence: TGTGCCAGTTCCGGGACAGTTAATTCACCCCTCCACTTT. As protein: CASSGTVNSPLHF.

The chain carries TRBV27 and TRBJ2-1; a possible D gene is TRBD2 (5 bases). The CDR3 sequence is 15 residues long. The V gene lost 3 bases and the J gene lost 9 bases, with 18 bases spanning the gap. The V gene's germline CDR1 is MNHEY and CDR2 SMNVEV (reference sequence). CDR3 in DNA: TGTGCCAGCAGTTTGAGGACCCCGGGGATCGTTGAGCAGTTCTTC. Translated: CASSLRTPGIVEQFF.